This entry lists 29 T cell receptor beta chains sequenced from one sample in a study of OX40 agonist ivuxolimab in advanced cancers. Repertoires were generated with immunoSEQ multiplex PCR, while TCRdb's copy carries only in-frame clones and drops some. The sample includes roughly 64,000 clones, 84% seen only once; the top ten take approximately 2.2%. This specimen consisted of CD4+ or CD8+ T cells sorted from blood, obtained in a trial of the OX40 agonist ivuxolimab. The origin of the receptors is an adult with an advanced solid tumor such as melanoma, head and neck, liver or kidney cancer.

This clone has just one count. CDR3 sequence reads: CASSTRTGASTDTQYF. The CDR3, as DNA: TGTGCCAGTAGCACTCGGACAGGGGCCAGCACAGATACGCAGTATTTT. V gene TRBV19 combines with J gene TRBJ2-3; the match to TRBD1 covers 9 bases. Germline CDR1 reads LNHDA; CDR2 reads SQIVND (reference sequence). The CDR3 consists of 16 residues. The J segment lost 0 bases and the V segment lost 6 bases, leaving 7 bases of the junction unmatched.

This clone was picked up a small number of times. V and J are TRBV7-2 and TRBJ2-7; 9 bases are shared with TRBD2. The CDR3 is made up of 17 amino acids. Looked up from germline, CDR1 is SGHTA and CDR2 is FQGNSA. After removal of 5 bases from V and 0 bases from J, the junction contained 11 bases not matched to a gene. This chain's CDR3 is CASSKGGSGGPSYEQYF. The CDR3 DNA sequence: TGTGCCAGCAGCAAAGGGGGTAGCGGGGGACCCTCCTACGAGCAGTACTTC. Full variable domain (rest looked up from reference TRBV7-2 and TRBJ2-7): GAGVSQSPSNKVTEKGKDVELRCDPISGHTALYWYRQSLGQGLEFLIYFQGNSAPDKSGLPSDRFSAERTGGSVSTLTIQRTQQEDSAVYLCASSKGGSGGPSYEQYFGPGTRLTVT.

Worth noting for this clone: One junction end does not reproduce the germline sequence, and a read error may be involved. The rearrangement links TRBV6-5 to TRBJ1-4, with D hard to call. Looked up from germline, CDR1 is MNHEY and CDR2 is SVGAGI. The CDR3 has 13 amino acids. This CDR3 reads CATSRVANEKLFF. In nucleotides, the CDR3 is TGTGCCACCAGTAGGGTCGCCAATGAAAAACTGTTTTTT.

The chain employs TRBV7-6 and TRBJ2-1; D remains ambiguous. Germline CDR1 and CDR2: SGHVS and FNYEAQ. Trimming pared 5 bases from V and 10 bases from J, leaving 9 bases between. CDR3 length equals 11 residues. As DNA, the CDR3 is TGTGCCAGCAGCCGCGCGCGGGAGCAGTTCTTC. Its protein product is CASSRAREQFF.

The chain recombines TRBV5-3 with TRBJ1-1; no firm D call. TRBV5-3 is an open reading frame, and its role is uncertain. The V gene lost 6 bases and the J gene lost 3 bases, with 12 bases spanning the gap. The CDR3 runs to 13 residues. In nucleotides, the CDR3 is TGTGCCAGAAAGGAACTGACATACACTGAAGCTTTCTTT. Protein: CARKELTYTEAFF.

The chain carries TRBV18 and TRBJ2-7; TRBD1 aligns across 8 bases. Germline V lookup: CDR1 KGHSH, CDR2 LQKENI. The CDR3 contains 13 residues. With V trimmed by 3 bases and J by 3 bases, 1 base remained unmatched. The CDR3 DNA is TGTGCCAGCTCACCCGGGACAGGCTACGAGCAGTACTTC. Translation gives CASSPGTGYEQYF.

V and J are TRBV11-3 and TRBJ2-5, with 9 nucleotides matching TRBD1. The germline V gene has CDR1 SGHNT and CDR2 YENEEA. The length of the CDR3 is 14 residues. Trimming took 4 bases from V and 5 from J; bases not matched to a gene: 5. The CDR3 bases are TGTGCCAGCAGCTCGGGACAGGGACGGGAGACCCAGTACTTC. Its protein is CASSSGQGRETQYF.

The DNA of the CDR3 is TGCGCCAGCAGCCGCCAACTAGCGGACAATGAGCAGTTCTTC. Its protein is CASSRQLADNEQFF. The chain employs TRBV4-3 and TRBJ2-1; TRBD2 agrees at 8 bases. The CDR3 spans 14 residues. V shed 4 bases, J shed 5 bases, and the junction held 4 bases outside the gene matches. Germline CDR1 LGHNA, CDR2 YSLEER.

The rearrangement joins TRBV10-2 to TRBJ2-7, with D perhaps being TRBD1 or TRBD2 (6 bases each). CDR3 length: 13 amino acids. The V gene's germline CDR1 is WSHSY and CDR2 SAAADI. V was pared by 2 bases and J by 6 bases, with 11 bases between. Here the CDR3 DNA reads TGCGCCAGCAGTGAGATCGGGGGCGGCGAGCAGTACTTC. Amino acid sequence: CASSEIGGGEQYF.

For the CDR3, the DNA is TGTGCCAGCAGCAGCTCCGGGGCCCGACCGGCAGATACGCAGTATTTT. Translation: CASSSSGARPADTQYF. This chain uses TRBV5-4 with TRBJ2-3, with D perhaps matching TRBD1 or TRBD2 (5 bases each). This CDR3 is built from 16 residues. Looked up from germline, CDR1 is SGHNT and CDR2 is YYREEE (reference sequence). Trimming removed 4 bases at V and 4 bases at J, with 19 bases between.

The chain joins TRBV19 to TRBJ2-4, with D hard to call. Trimming removed 5 bases from V and 0 bases from J, with 11 bases in between. There are 15 residues in the CDR3. The germline V gene encodes CDR1 LNHDA and CDR2 SQIVND (reference sequence). In DNA, the CDR3 is TGTGCCAGTAGTCTCCCCGGAGTAGCCAAAAACATTCAGTACTTC. Its protein product is CASSLPGVAKNIQYF.

This chain joins TRBV6-5 and TRBJ2-7; 10 bases agree with TRBD2. Unmatched junction bases numbered 2, after V lost 0 bases and J lost 3 bases. This CDR3 has 15 amino acids. Looked up from germline, CDR1 is MNHEY and CDR2 is SVGAGI. The CDR3 coding sequence is TGTGCCAGCAGTTACTCGGGACTAGCGAGCTACGAGCAGTACTTC. It encodes CASSYSGLASYEQYF.

The chain links TRBV6-1 to TRBJ2-7; 16 nucleotides line up with TRBD2. The trim removed 6 bases at V and 6 bases at J, leaving 2 bases unmatched. The germline CDR1 and CDR2 sequences are MNHNS and SASEGT. The CDR3 has 14 residues. CDR3 bases: TGTGCCAGCAGGGGACTAGCGGGAGGGCTCGAGCAGTACTTC. This sequence encodes CASRGLAGGLEQYF.

This clone was recorded at least ten times. V is TRBV30 and J is TRBJ1-4; 7 positions agree with TRBD1. Trimming took 2 bases from V and 6 from J; bases not matched to a gene: 9. There are 15 residues in the CDR3. Germline values: CDR1 GTSNPN, CDR2 SVGIG (reference sequence). The CDR3 bases are TGTGCCTGGAGTAACAAGGGGGCGGCAGATGAAAAACTGTTTTTT. This gives the protein CAWSNKGAADEKLFF.

The V gene is TRBV5-1, the J gene TRBJ2-1; 10 bases agree with TRBD1. Germline loops: CDR1 SGHRS, CDR2 YFSETQ. The CDR3 runs to 17 residues. The J segment lost 9 bases and the V segment lost 4 bases, leaving 16 bases of the junction unmatched. The CDR3 sequence: CASSPGTGVAGGREQFF. CDR3 DNA: TGCGCCAGCAGCCCAGGGACAGGGGTTGCAGGGGGTCGTGAGCAGTTCTTC. The complete variable domain, with remaining parts taken from reference TRBV5-1 and TRBJ2-1, reads KAGVTQTPRYLIKTRGQQVTLSCSPISGHRSVSWYQQTPGQGLQFLFEYFSETQRNKGNFPGRFSGRQFSNSRSEMNVSTLELGDSALYLCASSPGTGVAGGREQFFGPGTRLTVL.

The CDR3 DNA is TGTGCCAGCAGTTTATCGACACGCCTCTCCTACGAGCAGTACTTC. The encoded protein is CASSLSTRLSYEQYF. The chain uses TRBV27 and TRBJ2-5; unclear D gene. The DNA end is a closer match to TRBJ2-7, so the J assignment may be wrong. The CDR3 has 15 residues. Per germline, CDR1 MNHEY and CDR2 SMNVEV (reference sequence).

The V call is TRBV11-3, the J call TRBJ2-7, with TRBD2 identical over 7 bases. The germline V gene has CDR1 SGHNT and CDR2 YENEEA. The J segment lost 5 bases and the V segment lost 1 base, leaving 5 bases of the junction unmatched. The CDR3 is made up of 14 amino acids. The CDR3 bases are TGTGCCAGCAGCTTAGGACTAGCCGGTGACGAGCAGTACTTC. Residues: CASSLGLAGDEQYF.

The J gene is TRBJ2-3, the V gene TRBV7-2; TRBD1 agrees at 8 bases. The V and J ends lost 2 bases and 6 bases, in that order; junction bases with no gene match: 1. This CDR3 has 13 residues. Germline V CDR1 and CDR2: SGHTA, FQGNSA. Here the CDR3 DNA reads TGTGCCAGCAGCTTACAGGGGGCGGATACGCAGTATTTT. Translated: CASSLQGADTQYF.

This chain uses TRBV11-3 with TRBJ2-1, with unresolved D. V was cut by 0 bases and J by 1 base, with 7 bases left in between. Germline V gene data show CDR1 as SGHNT and CDR2 as YENEEA. This CDR3 contains 15 residues. Here the CDR3 reads CASSLDMGSYNEQFF. DNA for the CDR3: TGTGCCAGCAGCTTAGATATGGGGTCCTACAATGAGCAGTTCTTC.

The chain uses TRBV7-9 and TRBJ1-1; TRBD1 matches at 7 bases. The J segment lost 6 bases and the V segment lost 1 base, leaving 11 bases of the junction unmatched. The germline V gene encodes CDR1 SEHNR and CDR2 FQNEAQ (reference sequence). The length of the CDR3 is 16 residues. The CDR3 bases are TGTGCCAGCAGCTTAGAGGTGGCAGGGGGGGATGCTGAAGCTTTCTTT. Translation gives CASSLEVAGGDAEAFF. Full variable domain (missing parts from reference TRBV7-9 and TRBJ1-1): DTGVSQNPRHKITKRGQNVTFRCDPISEHNRLYWYRQTLGQGPEFLTYFQNEAQLEKSRLLSDRFSAERPKGSFSTLEIQRTEQGDSAMYLCASSLEVAGGDAEAFFGQGTRLTVV.

In this sample, this clone turned up once. The rearrangement links TRBV18 to TRBJ2-3; D remains ambiguous. With 5 bases removed from V and 2 bases from J, the gap between germline ends came to 2 bases. Germline CDR1 reads KGHSH; CDR2 reads LQKENI. This CDR3 comprises 11 residues. The CDR3 loop reads CASSTTDTQYF. The CDR3 nucleotides are TGTGCCAGCTCAACCACAGATACGCAGTATTTT.

The chain couples TRBV4-2 to TRBJ2-7; TRBD2 is a possible D gene (5 bases). V was pared by 5 bases and J by 3 bases, with 8 bases between. The length of the CDR3 is 12 residues. From germline, CDR1 is LGHNA and CDR2 YNFKEQ. CDR3 amino acids: CASSVRDYEQYF. The CDR3 bases are TGTGCCAGCAGCGTCCGGGACTACGAGCAGTACTTC.

The V gene is TRBV11-1, the J gene TRBJ1-6; TRBD1 might be the D (6 bases). CDR1 and CDR2 (germline): SGHAT, FQDESV (reference sequence). The CDR3 spans 15 residues. Trimming pared 5 bases from V and 9 bases from J, leaving 17 bases between. DNA of the CDR3: TGTGCCAGCAGCCCCAGGGCAGGGGCGACTTCACCCCTCCACTTT. It specifies CASSPRAGATSPLHF.

The J gene is TRBJ1-3, the V gene TRBV4-2; D perhaps matches TRBD1 (5 bases). The CDR3 runs 16 residues. CDR1 LGHNA and CDR2 YNFKEQ come from the germline V gene. The ends were cut back, 2 bases at V and 0 bases at J, with 11 bases in the middle. The CDR3 region is CASSQPPRVSGNTIYF. The CDR3 nucleotides are TGTGCCAGCAGCCAACCCCCCAGGGTCTCTGGAAACACCATATATTTT.

The V gene is TRBV5-4, the J gene TRBJ2-7; D is uncertain. V dropped 0 bases and J dropped 1 base, with 5 bases sitting between them. Per the germline V gene, CDR1 is SGHNT and CDR2 is YYREEE (reference sequence). The CDR3 is 13 amino acids. The CDR3 DNA reads TGTGCCAGCAGCTTGGCAGGATCCTACGAGCAGTACTTC. This translates into CASSLAGSYEQYF.

V gene TRBV18 combines with J gene TRBJ2-3, with D possibly being TRBD1 or TRBD2 (5 bases each). V was clipped by 2 bases and J by 0 bases, with 18 bases between them. This CDR3 spans 18 amino acids. The germline V gene has CDR1 KGHSH and CDR2 LQKENI. The CDR3 region is CASSPSFRGRASTDTQYF. Here the CDR3 DNA reads TGTGCCAGCTCACCATCTTTCCGGGGACGTGCTAGCACAGATACGCAGTATTTT.

V usage is TRBV7-9 and J usage is TRBJ1-2; D is possibly TRBD1 (6 bases). Per the germline V gene, CDR1 is SEHNR and CDR2 is FQNEAQ (reference sequence). This CDR3 has 13 residues. The ends were cut back, 3 bases at V and 8 bases at J, with 13 bases in the middle. The CDR3 nucleotides read TGTGCCAGCAGCTTCTACAGGGTAGAAGGCTACACCTTC. Translated, it gives CASSFYRVEGYTF.

The rearrangement joins TRBV9 to TRBJ2-2; 9 nucleotides agree with TRBD2. Germline CDR1 SGDLS, CDR2 YYNGEE. This CDR3 has 17 residues. The V segment lost 0 bases and the J segment 7 bases; nucleotides outside the gene matches: 10. Here the CDR3 reads CASSVALAGGSGGELFF. CDR3 sequence (DNA): TGTGCCAGCAGCGTAGCTCTGGCGGGAGGGTCTGGCGGGGAGCTGTTTTTT. Variable domain in full (rest from reference TRBV9 and TRBJ2-2): DSGVTQTPKHLITATGQRVTLRCSPRSGDLSVYWYQQSLDQGLQFLIQYYNGEERAKGNILERFSAQQFPDLHSELNLSSLELGDSALYFCASSVALAGGSGGELFFGEGSRLTVL.

This clone was seen more than once but under ten times. The chain recombines TRBV30 with TRBJ2-5, with D maybe TRBD1 (5 bases). V shed 0 bases and J shed 3 bases, with 5 bases lying between them. Germline loops: CDR1 GTSNPN, CDR2 SVGIG (reference sequence). The CDR3 runs 12 residues. In nucleotides, the CDR3 is TGTGCCTGGAGTGTAGGGGAAGAGACCCAGTACTTC. Protein product: CAWSVGEETQYF.